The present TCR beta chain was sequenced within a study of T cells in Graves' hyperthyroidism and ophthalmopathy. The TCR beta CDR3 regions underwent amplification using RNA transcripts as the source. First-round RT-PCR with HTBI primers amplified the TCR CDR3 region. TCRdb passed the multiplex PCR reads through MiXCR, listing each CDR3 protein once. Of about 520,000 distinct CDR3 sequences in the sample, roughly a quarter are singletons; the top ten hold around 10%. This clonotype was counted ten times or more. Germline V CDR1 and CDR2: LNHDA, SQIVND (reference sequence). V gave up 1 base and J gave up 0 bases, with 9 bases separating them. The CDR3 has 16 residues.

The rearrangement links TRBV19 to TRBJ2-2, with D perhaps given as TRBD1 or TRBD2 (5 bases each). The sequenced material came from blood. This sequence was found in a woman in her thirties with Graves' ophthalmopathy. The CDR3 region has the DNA TGTGCCAGTAGTATAGCCCAGGGACCGAACACCGGGGAGCTGTTTTTT. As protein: CASSIAQGPNTGELFF.